This TCR beta chain was profiled in a study of cytotoxic CD8 clonotypes in ibrutinib-treated CLL (TCRdb year 2021). About the full investigation: The cohort had about a dozen relapsed/refractory and around 16 treatment-naive patients; some 17 were IGHV unmutated. Response samples were obtained after a median of 12 months of treatment, with a range of about 6 to 36 months. An average of roughly 270,000 productive templates and roughly 94,000 productive rearrangements was obtained per sample. Every sample from remission and from progressive disease was obtained while the patients were still on ibrutinib. Cryopreserved peripheral blood mononuclear cells were obtained before treatment, at response, and at either sustained remission or disease progression. Of the approximately 86 participants in the trial, about 25 had longitudinal samples available. Partial responses were observed in 24 patients and complete responses in 2; after a median follow-up of around 68 months, remission was maintained in 15 or so patients and progression was observed in about twelve. What the research found in general, with its limitations: Sampling times were not matched between sustained-remission and progressing patients, and lymph node repertoires were not studied. Public clonotypes were found to be uncommon and were observed to contract or remain stable during treatment; the increase in clonality was shown to reflect expansion of private clonotypes at ibrutinib response. At baseline, clonality was higher than in age-matched healthy donors and showed a strong correlation with circulating CD8+ T-cell counts. An increase in clonality was observed at ibrutinib response, with clonality remaining stable during sustained remission and falling back toward baseline at progression.

CDR1 and CDR2, per the germline V gene, are SGDLS and YYNGEE. V is cut by 4 bases and J by 5 bases, and the space between the germline ends is 21 bases. The CDR3, from cysteine to phenylalanine, totals 16 residues. Only the CDR3 DNA stays, 48 bases, in frame from base 1. A MiSeq instrument was used for deep resolution sequencing, which targeted depths ranging from 1 in 1 million up to 1 in 200,000 T cells, with coverage averaging 10x for each clonotype. TCR beta libraries were generated with the immunoSEQ hsTCRB Kit. The study's processing was this. Data were analyzed with ImmunoSEQ Data Assistant and ImmunoSEQ Analyzer, with V, D and J genes assigned per IMGT definitions. Clonality was computed as one minus normalized Shannon entropy of productive rearrangement frequencies, ranging from 0 to 1. Only overrepresented clonotypes making up at least 0.05% of the repertoire of each patient were included in the public clonotype analysis. Some 13 age-matched healthy donor repertoires from immuneACCESS served as clonality controls. TCRdb stores this immuneACCESS table with in-frame sequences only. Part of the clones is absent; in the studies checked, under half of the shortfall reflects unresolved V genes, and no reason is known for the rest. V and J calls and clone size are copied from that table; D and trimming were computed from the DNA. The sample table shows approximately 26,000 clones, and approximately 85% are seen once. Of the sample, approximately 8% is held by the ten largest clones.

The meaning of the sample's time point label: approximately 25 months on ibrutinib. For TCR beta library preparation, approximately 2 micrograms of genomic DNA were extracted from the cryopreserved PBMCs. Longitudinal blood samples from CLL patients on ibrutinib monotherapy underwent high-throughput TCR beta sequencing. Patients were enrolled in a phase 2 open-label single-center ibrutinib monotherapy trial. In the case of this clone: The antigen this receptor binds is unknown. No base quality values were provided; no much bigger clone lies one nucleotide off.

The chain joins TRBV9 to TRBJ1-2, with the identity of the D gene unclear. The receptor's source is a human donor with chronic lymphocytic leukemia. The specimen was PBMCs, collected after 24 months of ibrutinib treatment. The sequenced DNA: TGTGCCAGCAGCCCCCCCGGGGTTGGGGAGTGGTATGGCTACACCTTC. Translated, this is CASSPPGVGEWYGYTF.